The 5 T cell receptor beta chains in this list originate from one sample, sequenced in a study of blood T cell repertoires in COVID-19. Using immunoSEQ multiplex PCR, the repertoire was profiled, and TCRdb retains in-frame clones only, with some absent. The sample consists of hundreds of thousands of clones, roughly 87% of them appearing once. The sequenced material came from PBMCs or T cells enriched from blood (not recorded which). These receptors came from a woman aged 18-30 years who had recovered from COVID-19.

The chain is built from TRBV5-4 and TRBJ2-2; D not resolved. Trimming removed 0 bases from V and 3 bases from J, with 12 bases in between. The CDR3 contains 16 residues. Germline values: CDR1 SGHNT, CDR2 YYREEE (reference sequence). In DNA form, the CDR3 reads TGTGCCAGCAGCTTGGGGGCAGTGGGCGACACCGGGGAGCTGTTTTTT. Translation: CASSLGAVGDTGELFF.

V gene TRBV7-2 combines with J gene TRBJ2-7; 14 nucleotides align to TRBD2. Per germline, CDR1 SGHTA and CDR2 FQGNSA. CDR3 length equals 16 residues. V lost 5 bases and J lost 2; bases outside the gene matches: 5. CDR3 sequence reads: CASSQGLAGEAYEQYF. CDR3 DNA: TGTGCCAGCAGCCAGGGACTAGCGGGAGAGGCCTACGAGCAGTACTTC. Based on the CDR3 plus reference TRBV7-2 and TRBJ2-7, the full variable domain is GAGVSQSPSNKVTEKGKDVELRCDPISGHTALYWYRQSLGQGLEFLIYFQGNSAPDKSGLPSDRFSAERTGGSVSTLTIQRTQQEDSAVYLCASSQGLAGEAYEQYFGPGTRLTVT.

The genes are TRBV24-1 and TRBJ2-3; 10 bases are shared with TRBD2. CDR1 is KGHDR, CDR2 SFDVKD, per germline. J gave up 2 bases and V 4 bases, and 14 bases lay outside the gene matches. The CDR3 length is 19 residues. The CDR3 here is CATSDPSGRDTRDTDTQYF. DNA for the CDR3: TGTGCCACCAGTGACCCCAGCGGGAGGGATACTCGTGACACAGATACGCAGTATTTT.

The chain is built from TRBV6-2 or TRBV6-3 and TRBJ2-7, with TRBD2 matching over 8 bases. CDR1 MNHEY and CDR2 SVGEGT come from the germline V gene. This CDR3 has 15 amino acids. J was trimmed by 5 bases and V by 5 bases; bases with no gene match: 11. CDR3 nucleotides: TGTGCCAGCAGTCGCCTAGCGGGTGGCCCCCACGAGCAGTACTTC. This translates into CASSRLAGGPHEQYF.

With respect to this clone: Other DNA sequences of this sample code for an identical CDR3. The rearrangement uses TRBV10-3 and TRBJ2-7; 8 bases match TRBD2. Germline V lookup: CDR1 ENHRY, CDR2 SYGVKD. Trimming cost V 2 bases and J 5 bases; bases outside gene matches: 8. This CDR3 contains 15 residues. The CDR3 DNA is TGTGCCATCAGTGAGGGGTCGGGAGGGCCCAACGAGCAGTACTTC. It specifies CAISEGSGGPNEQYF.